The 24 T cell receptor beta chains given below trace back to one sample, sequenced in a study of blood T cell repertoires in COVID-19. Only in-frame clones appear in the TCRdb table, and some are missing; sequencing was by immunoSEQ multiplex PCR. The sample contains roughly 88,000 clones, 72% of which appear only once. The sequenced sample consisted of peripheral blood. These receptors originate from a woman in her sixties in a cohort sampled during active or convalescent COVID-19.

The chain links TRBV10-1 to TRBJ2-7, with 9 bases aligning to TRBD1. Germline V gene sequence: CDR1 WNHNN, CDR2 SYGVQD (reference sequence). This CDR3 has 16 amino acids. The V segment lost 3 bases and the J segment 5 bases; nucleotides outside the gene matches: 11. This CDR3 reads CASSDHPTGGSDEQYF. The CDR3 DNA sequence: TGCGCCAGCAGTGACCACCCAACAGGGGGCTCGGACGAGCAGTACTTC.

This clone was found once. The V call is TRBV6-5, the J call TRBJ1-2; D uncertain. The CDR3 is 14 residues long. V was cut by 5 bases and J by 8 bases, with 18 bases left in between. From germline, CDR1 is MNHEY and CDR2 SVGAGI. This chain's CDR3 is CASSISRGPAGYTF. The CDR3 DNA reads TGTGCCAGCAGTATATCACGAGGGCCAGCGGGCTACACCTTC.

This clone was seen once. This chain links TRBV7-2 with TRBJ2-3; 13 bases align to TRBD2. The junction had 4 bases not matched to a gene; V was cut back by 6 bases and J by 4 bases. The CDR3 has 15 residues. Per the germline V gene, CDR1 is SGHTA and CDR2 is FQGNSA. CDR3 bases: TGTGCCAGCAGTCGAGGACTAGCGGGGGCAGATACGCAGTATTTT. Protein sequence: CASSRGLAGADTQYF.

The chain uses TRBV29-1 and TRBJ1-3, with 11 bases aligning to TRBD1. The CDR3 has 16 residues. The junction had 7 bases not matched to a gene; V was cut back by 6 bases and J by 0 bases. Germline V CDR1 and CDR2: SQVTM, ANQGSEA. CDR3 in DNA: TGCAGCGTACATAAAGGGACAGGGGGCTCTGGAAACACCATATATTTT. Its translation is CSVHKGTGGSGNTIYF.

In this sample, this clone turned up a few times. The chain carries TRBV7-6 and TRBJ2-1, with D perhaps matching TRBD1 (6 bases). The germline gives CDR1 SGHVS, CDR2 FNYEAQ. Trimming shortened V by 5 bases and J by 7 bases, and 21 bases separated the two germline ends. The CDR3 length is 16 residues. CDR3 sequence (DNA): TGTGCCAGCAGCGGGCAGGGGTTCCTACAATTTAATGAGCAGTTCTTC. It translates to CASSGQGFLQFNEQFF.

V is TRBV3-1 (or the pseudogene TRBV3-2) and J is TRBJ2-3, with TRBD1 identical over 8 bases. Trimming cost V 5 bases and J 1 base; bases outside gene matches: 8. Germline V gene lookup returns CDR1 LGHDT and CDR2 YNNKEL (reference sequence). This CDR3 has 16 amino acids. For the CDR3, the DNA is TGTGCCAGCAGCTGGACAGGGCTCCTAGGCACAGATACGCAGTATTTT. This encodes CASSWTGLLGTDTQYF.

This chain joins TRBV7-2 and TRBJ2-5, with TRBD1 matching 8 bases. Losses at the gene ends were 2 bases for V and 5 bases for J; bases not matched to a gene: 10. The CDR3 is 16 amino acids. Germline-derived CDR1 and CDR2 are SGHTA and FQGNSA. The CDR3 DNA reads TGTGCCAGCAGCTTACGTATAGGACAGGGACGGGAGACCCAGTACTTC. The encoded protein is CASSLRIGQGRETQYF.

This clone has a handful of counts. The chain uses TRBV9 and TRBJ1-1, with D possibly being TRBD1 (5 bases). The germline gives CDR1 SGDLS, CDR2 YYNGEE. This CDR3 contains 14 residues. V was trimmed by 2 bases and J by 3 bases, leaving 11 bases between them. The CDR3 DNA is TGTGCCAGCAGCGTCGACAGCTTCGACACTGAAGCTTTCTTT. This gives the protein CASSVDSFDTEAFF.

J is TRBJ1-5 and V is TRBV7-2; D perhaps matches TRBD1 (6 bases). CDR3 length equals 17 residues. V was pared by 4 bases and J by 2 bases, with 18 bases between. CDR1 is SGHTA, CDR2 FQGNSA, per germline. The CDR3 here is CASSSIPGTQGNQPQHF. CDR3 bases: TGTGCCAGCAGCTCAATCCCCGGGACACAGGGCAATCAGCCCCAGCATTTT.

The chain combines TRBV7-9 with TRBJ2-5, with 8 bases that match TRBD1. This CDR3 spans 16 amino acids. Germline V CDR1 and CDR2: SEHNR, FQNEAQ (reference sequence). Unmatched junction bases numbered 13, after V lost 5 bases and J lost 5 bases. The chain's CDR3 is CASSPWATGEDETQYF. Written as DNA, the CDR3 is TGTGCCAGCAGCCCGTGGGCGACAGGGGAAGACGAGACCCAGTACTTC.

The V gene is TRBV3-1 (or the pseudogene TRBV3-2), the J gene TRBJ2-1, with TRBD2 identical over 11 bases. The CDR3 totals 14 residues. Germline V gene lookup returns CDR1 LGHDT and CDR2 YNNKEL (reference sequence). The ends lost 4 bases at V and 7 bases at J; junction bases unmatched: 3. The CDR3: CASSLASGGNEQFF. The CDR3 coding sequence is TGTGCCAGCAGCCTGGCTAGCGGGGGGAATGAGCAGTTCTTC.

The chain carries TRBV7-9 and TRBJ1-1, with 7 bases matching TRBD1. The germline V gene has CDR1 SEHNR and CDR2 FQNEAQ (reference sequence). This CDR3 region has 15 residues. V shed 5 bases, J shed 0 bases, and the junction held 6 bases outside the gene matches. The chain's CDR3 is CASSVQGLLNTEAFF. Here the CDR3 DNA reads TGTGCCAGCAGCGTACAGGGGCTACTGAACACTGAAGCTTTCTTT.

The rearrangement uses TRBV7-8 and TRBJ1-2; 12 nucleotides line up with TRBD1. Losses at the gene ends were 4 bases for V and 5 bases for J; bases not matched to a gene: 11. CDR1 is SGHVS and CDR2 is FQNEAQ in the germline V gene. This CDR3 is built from 17 residues. CDR3 region: CASSYRGQGASSYGYTF. In DNA, the CDR3 is TGTGCCAGCAGCTATAGGGGACAGGGGGCGAGCTCTTATGGCTACACCTTC.

The rearrangement links TRBV2 to TRBJ2-7, with D unclear. Per the germline V gene, CDR1 is SNHLY and CDR2 is FYNNEI. The CDR3 loop spans 16 amino acids. V lost 5 bases to trimming and J lost 2 bases, with 19 bases between them. The CDR3 loop reads CASSLSGSLLTYEQYF. CDR3 coding DNA: TGTGCCAGCAGTCTCTCCGGGTCCCTCTTAACCTACGAGCAGTACTTC.

In its sample, this clone was seen a few times. The chain uses TRBV28 and TRBJ2-7, with D possibly being TRBD2 (5 bases). V was pared by 8 bases and J by 3 bases, with 14 bases between. Germline-derived CDR1 and CDR2 are MDHEN and SYDVKM. This CDR3 is built from 13 residues. CDR3 residues: CASEAAMNYEQYF. In nucleotides, the CDR3 is TGTGCCAGCGAAGCGGCAATGAACTACGAGCAGTACTTC.

The chain links TRBV5-1 to TRBJ1-1; D unresolved. V gave up 0 bases and J gave up 4 bases, with 10 bases separating them. This CDR3 spans 14 amino acids. Germline V gene sequence: CDR1 SGHRS, CDR2 YFSETQ. As DNA, the CDR3 is TGCGCCAGCAGCTTGGGACTGGCGGGCACTGAAGCTTTCTTT. Translation gives CASSLGLAGTEAFF. Full variable domain (missing parts from reference TRBV5-1 and TRBJ1-1): KAGVTQTPRYLIKTRGQQVTLSCSPISGHRSVSWYQQTPGQGLQFLFEYFSETQRNKGNFPGRFSGRQFSNSRSEMNVSTLELGDSALYLCASSLGLAGTEAFFGQGTRLTVV.

This chain joins TRBV7-8 and TRBJ2-2, with 8 bases fitting TRBD1. The CDR3 runs to 18 residues. The junction had 14 bases not matched to a gene; V was cut back by 3 bases and J by 5 bases. Per the germline V gene, CDR1 is SGHVS and CDR2 is FQNEAQ. The chain's CDR3 is CASSFMAGGPYSTGELFF. DNA of the CDR3: TGTGCCAGCAGCTTTATGGCAGGGGGCCCTTACTCAACCGGGGAGCTGTTTTTT.

This clone is a singleton in its sample. This chain uses TRBV5-1 with TRBJ2-1, with D uncertain. The CDR3 has 14 amino acids. The ends were cut back, 0 bases at V and 0 bases at J, with 4 bases in the middle. CDR1 and CDR2 (germline): SGHRS, YFSETQ. CDR3 sequence reads: CASSLGHSYNEQFF. DNA for the CDR3: TGCGCCAGCAGCTTGGGACACTCCTACAATGAGCAGTTCTTC.

V is TRBV5-1 and J is TRBJ2-2; 9 nucleotides match TRBD2. CDR1 and CDR2 from the germline V gene are SGHRS and YFSETQ. The J segment lost 4 bases and the V segment lost 4 bases, leaving 8 bases of the junction unmatched. The CDR3 sequence is 16 residues long. The CDR3 sequence: CASSPGLAGRTGELFF. In nucleotides, the CDR3 is TGCGCCAGCAGCCCCGGCCTAGCGGGGCGCACCGGGGAGCTGTTTTTT.

The rearrangement uses TRBV9 and TRBJ2-3; 9 bases are shared with TRBD2. Trimming took 4 bases from V and 4 from J; bases not matched to a gene: 10. Germline V gene data show CDR1 as SGDLS and CDR2 as YYNGEE. This CDR3 has 16 amino acids. The CDR3 DNA sequence: TGTGCCAGCAGCCCAGAGGCGGGGGGGCGGGCAGATACGCAGTATTTT. Its protein is CASSPEAGGRADTQYF.

The chain has TRBV14 and TRBJ2-1; the D gene is possibly TRBD1 (6 bases). The CDR3 extends over 15 amino acids. Germline CDR1 and CDR2: SGHDN and FVKESK. With 3 bases removed from V and 6 bases from J, the gap between germline ends came to 15 bases. Here the CDR3 reads CASSQQGQPGNEQFF. The CDR3 nucleotides read TGTGCCAGCAGCCAGCAAGGACAGCCCGGCAATGAGCAGTTCTTC.

The chain carries TRBV5-1 and TRBJ2-7; TRBD1 might be the D (7 bases). In germline, CDR1 is SGHRS, CDR2 YFSETQ. V was pared by 1 base and J by 4 bases, with 12 bases between. This CDR3 contains 14 residues. The CDR3 sequence: CASSLRPGGYEQYF. The DNA for the CDR3 is TGCGCCAGCAGCTTGAGGCCAGGGGGGTACGAGCAGTACTTC.

The chain employs TRBV5-1 and TRBJ2-2; 8 bases are a match to TRBD2. After removal of 3 bases from V and 2 bases from J, the junction contained 9 bases not matched to a gene. The germline gives CDR1 SGHRS, CDR2 YFSETQ. The CDR3 contains 17 residues. CDR3 sequence: CASSSSPGGGNTGELFF. DNA of the CDR3: TGCGCCAGCAGCTCCAGCCCGGGGGGGGGAAACACCGGGGAGCTGTTTTTT.

This chain connects TRBV5-5 to TRBJ2-3; TRBD1 might be the D (5 bases). From germline, CDR1 is SGHKS and CDR2 YYEKEE (reference sequence). Trimming shortened V by 4 bases and J by 2 bases, and 8 bases separated the two germline ends. The CDR3 is made up of 13 amino acids. The CDR3 protein is CASSRTLTDTQYF. The CDR3 coding sequence is TGTGCCAGCAGCAGGACACTCACAGATACGCAGTATTTT.